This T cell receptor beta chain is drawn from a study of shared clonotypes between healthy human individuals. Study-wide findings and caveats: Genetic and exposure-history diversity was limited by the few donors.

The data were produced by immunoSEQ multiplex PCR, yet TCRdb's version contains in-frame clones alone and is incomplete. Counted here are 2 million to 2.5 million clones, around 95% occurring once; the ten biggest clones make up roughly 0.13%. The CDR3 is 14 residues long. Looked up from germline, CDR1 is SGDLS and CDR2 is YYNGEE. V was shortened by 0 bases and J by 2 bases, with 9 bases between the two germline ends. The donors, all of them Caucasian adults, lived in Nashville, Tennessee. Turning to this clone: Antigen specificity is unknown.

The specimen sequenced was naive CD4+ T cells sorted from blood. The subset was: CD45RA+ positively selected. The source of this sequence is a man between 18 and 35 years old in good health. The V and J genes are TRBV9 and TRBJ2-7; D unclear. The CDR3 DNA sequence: TGTGCCAGCAGCGTAGGTTACAACACCTACGAGCAGTACTTC. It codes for CASSVGYNTYEQYF.